This TCR beta chain was identified in a study of blood T cell repertoires in COVID-19. This clone was seen a few times. V lost 3 bases, J lost 8 bases, and 7 bases stayed unmatched. Germline loops: CDR1 MNHEY, CDR2 SMNVEV (reference sequence). The CDR3 consists of 16 residues. In the original workflow: The assay estimated nucleated cells by amplifying reference gene primers. Assay used: immunoSEQ multiplex PCR; TCRdb lists only in-frame clones, some missing. Clone size and V and J calls were adopted from that table, with D and trimming inferred from the DNA. This sample yields fewer than 130,000 clones, of which approximately 70% are seen a single time; about 8.3% belongs to the top ten.

The sequence was obtained from a woman between 55 and 75 years old with acute or convalescent COVID-19. V is TRBV27 and J is TRBJ1-6; 10 bases map to TRBD1. The specimen was peripheral blood. The CDR3 nucleotides read TGTGCCAGCAGTTTGGAGGGACAGGGGTCACATTCACCCCTCCACTTT. Translation gives CASSLEGQGSHSPLHF.